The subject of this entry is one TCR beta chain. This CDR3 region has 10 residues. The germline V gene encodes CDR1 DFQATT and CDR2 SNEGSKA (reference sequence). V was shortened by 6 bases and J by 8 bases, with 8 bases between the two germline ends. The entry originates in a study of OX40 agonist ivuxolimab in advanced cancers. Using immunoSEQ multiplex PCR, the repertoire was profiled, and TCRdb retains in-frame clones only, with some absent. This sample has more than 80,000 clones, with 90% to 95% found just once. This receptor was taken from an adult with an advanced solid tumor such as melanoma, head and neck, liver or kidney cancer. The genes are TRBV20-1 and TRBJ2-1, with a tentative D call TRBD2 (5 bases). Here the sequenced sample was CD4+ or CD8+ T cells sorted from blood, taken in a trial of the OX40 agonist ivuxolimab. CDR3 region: CSARGYEQFF. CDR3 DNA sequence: TGCAGTGCCCGCGGGTATGAGCAGTTCTTC.